This TCR beta chain appears in the sequencing data of a study of tumor and adjacent non-tumor tissue in lung cancer. Study-level background: Around 4.4 million productive TCRbeta reads were obtained per sample on average.

Study results and limitations: Tumor repertoires had a smaller top 100 clone share than normal lung.

From germline, CDR1 is SGHRS and CDR2 YFSETQ. The V end lost 2 bases, the J end lost 7 bases, and 18 bases lay between the germline ends. The CDR3 loop spans 16 amino acids. No cell sorting was done before RNA was extracted from the tissue. Newly diagnosed lung cancer patients had thoracic surgery in China, August–late 2014, without prior chemotherapy. Three rounds of nested PCR, following a modified ARM-PCR protocol, produced the TCRbeta library. TCRdb itself ran the multiplex PCR reads through MiXCR, one entry per CDR3 protein. The sample lists about 75,000 distinct CDR3 sequences, roughly 80% seen once, with less than 15% in the top ten. This clonotype occurred a few times. Its antigen is still unknown. Being one base from a much bigger clone, this may be a read error.

The specimen sequenced was lung tumor tissue. The source of this sequence is a woman between 50 and 59 years old with non-small cell lung cancer. The chain couples TRBV5-1 to TRBJ2-2; D remains ambiguous. CDR3 protein: CASSLTPISIGGELFF. DNA of the CDR3: TGCGCCAGCAGCTTAACACCCATCTCGATCGGCGGGGAGCTGTTTTTT.